This is a list of T cell receptor beta chains from one sample in a study of metastatic and nonmetastatic thyroid tumors. TCRdb reassembled clones from the PCR reads with MiXCR. The sample contains about 32,000 clones, 7.4% of which appear only once. The sequenced material came from blood. The receptors stem from a female donor with papillary thyroid cancer or a benign thyroid nodule (not recorded which). Some clones in this sample may be carry-over from other donors' samples. CDR3s include the opening cysteine and the closing phenylalanine or tryptophan. D genes are given only for firm matches. Clone size is given for some rows only: seen once, a few or many times, or a class if the clone is expanded.

d_call clone_size cdr3_length j_call v_call cdr3_nt cdr3_aa
NA many 13 TRBJ1-1 TRBV5-8 TGTGCCAGCAGCTTGGAGTGGAACACTGAAGCTTTCTTT CASSLEWNTEAFF
NA many 14 TRBJ1-1 TRBV5-1 TGCGCCAGCAGATCCCCCCCTGGGGAGGGTCAAGCTTTCTTT CASRSPPGEGQAFF
NA many 14 TRBJ1-5 TRBV4-1 TGCGCCAGCAGCCAAGCTTGGGGCAATCAGCCCCAGCATTTT CASSQAWGNQPQHF
NA many 14 TRBJ1-2 TRBV5-7 TGTGCCAGCAGCTTGGCGCCCAGGAACTATGGCTACACCTTC CASSLAPRNYGYTF
TRBD2 many 16 TRBJ2-7 TRBV5-1 TGCGCCAGCAGCTTGGAAGCGGGGCGTCTCGGGTACGAGCAGTACTTC CASSLEAGRLGYEQYF
NA NA 13 TRBJ1-1 TRBV7-2 TGTGCCAGCAGCTTCAGACGGGAGAGTGAAGCTTTCTTT CASSFRRESEAFF
TRBD2 many 13 TRBJ2-7 TRBV7-8 TGTGCCAGCAGCTCGTCCCCGGGACTAGAGCAGTACTTC CASSSSPGLEQYF
NA many 15 TRBJ1-5 TRBV19 TGTGCCAGTACCCCCGGGGGGATGGTCAATCAGCCCCAGCATTTT CASTPGGMVNQPQHF
TRBD2 many 14 TRBJ2-5 TRBV7-2 TGTGCCAGCAGATCAAGACTAGCGCTGGAGACCCAGTACTTC CASRSRLALETQYF
TRBD1 many 15 TRBJ1-1 TRBV7-2 TGTGCCAGCCGCCGAGGAGGGGGCTTGGACACTGAAGCTTTCTTT CASRRGGGLDTEAFF
NA many 12 TRBJ2-3 TRBV20-1 TGCAGCAGTGGGAGGAGCACAGATACGCAGTATTTT CSSGRSTDTQYF
NA many 15 TRBJ2-3 TRBV7-2 TGTGCCAGCACACCCAGGTCTACTAGCACAGATACGCAGTATTTT CASTPRSTSTDTQYF
TRBD1 many 16 TRBJ2-1 TRBV2 TGTGCCAGCAGTGAACTCGGGACAGGGAAGAACAATGAGCAGTTCTTC CASSELGTGKNNEQFF
NA many 14 TRBJ2-3 TRBV28 TGTGCCAGCAGCCCTGCCTCCCCCGGGGATACGCAGTATTTT CASSPASPGDTQYF
NA many 13 TRBJ1-4 TRBV29-1 TGCAGCGTTTTAGGACGCCTCGATGAAAAACTGTTTTTT CSVLGRLDEKLFF
NA many 16 TRBJ2-5 TRBV10-3 TGTGCCATCAGTGAGTCTCCAGACAGCCTCGGGGAGACCCAGTACTTC CAISESPDSLGETQYF
TRBD2 many 16 TRBJ2-7 TRBV20-1 TGCAGTGCTAGAGGGGGACTAGCGGGAGAAACGGGCGAGCAGTACTTC CSARGGLAGETGEQYF
TRBD2 few 14 TRBJ2-7 TRBV30 TGTGCCTGGAGTCCCCTAGCGGGAAGGTACGAGCAGTACTTC CAWSPLAGRYEQYF
TRBD1 many 14 TRBJ1-6 TRBV3-1 TGTGCCAGCAGCCGGGACAGCCAAAACTCACCCCTCCACTTT CASSRDSQNSPLHF
TRBD2 many 14 TRBJ2-5 TRBV12-3/TRBV12-4 TGTGCCAGCAGGTCTAGCGGGGGGGCAGAGACCCAGTACTTC CASRSSGGAETQYF
TRBD1 many 13 TRBJ2-7 TRBV29-1 TGCAGCGTTGCCGGGACAGGGGCCTACGAGCAGTACTTC CSVAGTGAYEQYF
TRBD1 many 15 TRBJ1-3 TRBV7-9 TGTGCCAGCAGTTCTCGGACAGGGGCTGGAAACACCATATATTTT CASSSRTGAGNTIYF
TRBD1 many 17 TRBJ1-2 TRBV4-3 TGCGCCAGCAGCCAAGATTCGGGACAGGGTATTTTAGGTGGCTACACCTTC CASSQDSGQGILGGYTF
NA few 16 TRBJ2-3 TRBV11-2 TGTGCCAGCAGCTTTCTTGCGGGGGCCATCATAGATACGCAGTATTTT CASSFLAGAIIDTQYF
NA many 15 TRBJ2-2 TRBV7-3 TGTGCCAGCAGCTTAACTTACACTAGGACCGGGGAGCTGTTTTTT CASSLTYTRTGELFF
NA many 14 TRBJ1-2 TRBV6-1 TGTGCCAGCAGTGAATTGAATCAGGGGTGGGGCTACACCTTC CASSELNQGWGYTF
NA many 15 TRBJ2-7 TRBV10-2 TGCGCCAGCAGCCTTAACGGGGAAAGCTCCTACGAGCAGTACTTC CASSLNGESSYEQYF
NA many 14 TRBJ1-6 TRBV7-8 TGTGCCAGCAGCTTAGAACAATCCGATTCACCCCTCCACTTT CASSLEQSDSPLHF
TRBD1 NA 15 TRBJ2-3 TRBV7-3 TGTGCCAGCATCTCCCGGACAGGGGCCACAGATACGCATTATTTT CASISRTGATDTHYF
NA many 14 TRBJ2-1 TRBV7-2 TGTGCCAGCAGCTTGGGGGAATCCGGCCTGTCTCGGTTCTTC CASSLGESGLSRFF
TRBD1 many 15 TRBJ2-1 TRBV7-9 TGTGCCAGCAGCTTATGGGACAGGGGCCGCCATGAGCAGTTCTTC CASSLWDRGRHEQFF
NA many 14 TRBJ1-2 TRBV18 TGTGCCAGCTCACCGAGAGCGGGTAACTATGGCTACACCTTC CASSPRAGNYGYTF
NA many 18 TRBJ2-7 TRBV12-5 TGTGCTAGTGGTTTGGTTTTTCTTGTGGGGACAAATAACTACGAGCAGTACTTC CASGLVFLVGTNNYEQYF
NA many 13 TRBJ1-4 TRBV15 TGTGCCACCAGCAGAGATTCGGATGAAAAACTGTTTTTT CATSRDSDEKLFF
TRBD1 many 16 TRBJ2-1 TRBV9 TGTGCCAGCAGCGCCTTCGGACAGGGAGTGGGTAATGAGCAGTTCTTC CASSAFGQGVGNEQFF
NA many 11 TRBJ1-2 TRBV6-1 TGTGCCAGCACGGCGGGGTATGGCTACACCTTC CASTAGYGYTF
TRBD1 many 19 TRBJ2-6 TRBV5-1 TGCGCCAGCAGCGAAAGCTTAGGACAGGGGGCGGCTGGGGCCAACGTCCCGACTTTC CASSESLGQGAAGANVPTF
TRBD2 many 14 TRBJ2-7 TRBV20-1 TGCAGTGCTAGAGATGCGGGGGGCCCGACCGAGCAGTACTTC CSARDAGGPTEQYF
NA NA 15 TRBJ2-5 TRBV3-1 TGTGCCAGCAGCCATCCGACTACCTGGGGGGAGACCCAGTACTTC CASSHPTTWGETQYF
NA few 16 TRBJ2-1 TRBV29-1 TGCAGCGTCTTCGAAGGGGGACAATCCTCCTACAATGAGCAGTTCTTC CSVFEGGQSSYNEQFF
NA many 14 TRBJ2-3 TRBV20-1 TGCAGTGCTAGTAGGGTAGCGGAGGCAGATACGCAGTATTTT CSASRVAEADTQYF
TRBD1 many 14 TRBJ1-4 TRBV19 TGTGCCAGTAGTATCGGGACAGGAACCGAAAAACTGTTTTTT CASSIGTGTEKLFF
NA many 12 TRBJ1-2 TRBV30 TGTGCCTGGAGTCGGTCTAACTATGGCTACACCTTC CAWSRSNYGYTF
NA many 15 TRBJ1-4 TRBV18 TGTGCCAGCTCACTTAAGGGGGCAACTAATGAAAAACTGTTTTTT CASSLKGATNEKLFF
NA many 21 TRBJ1-4 TRBV11-2 TGTGCCAGCAGCTTAGATATCTTTATGGTGGATTTAAGAGGGACTACTGAAAAACTGTTTTTT CASSLDIFMVDLRGTTEKLFF
TRBD2 many 16 TRBJ2-5 TRBV7-2 TGTGCCAGCAGCTCAGGATATAGCGGGGGGCAAGAGACCCAGTACTTC CASSSGYSGGQETQYF
NA few 14 TRBJ1-1 TRBV9 TGTGCCAGCAGCCCAAACCTGGTGAACACTGAAGCTTTCTTT CASSPNLVNTEAFF